This T cell receptor beta chain was captured by sequencing in a study of CD4 T cells in relation to SARS-CoV-2 and coronaviruses. Background on the study: TCR beta CDR3s were sequenced after 10-day antigen culture of PBMCs. The restricting HLA molecule for shared crossreactive spike epitopes was mapped.

About this clone: The antigen is not known.

Libraries were prepared by immunoSEQ multiplex PCR; TCRdb keeps only in-frame clonotypes and omits some of them. The sample includes some 16,000 clones, about 82% of them seen just once. The CDR3 runs 18 residues. Germline V gene data show CDR1 as SEHNR and CDR2 as FQNEAQ (reference sequence). The ends were cut back, 3 bases at V and 0 bases at J, with 20 bases in the middle. Whole-study results and caveats: Crossreactive clones expanded significantly less to SARS-CoV-2 than monoreactive clones. Samples before the pandemic and after infection were not matched within any donor.

Before the COVID-19 pandemic, during about 2010-2019, CD4+ T cells were taken from unexposed donors. The cells were cultured for about ten days before CD4+ T cells were isolated. This chain joins TRBV7-9 and TRBJ1-1; D is uncertain. The sequence derives from a human donor in good health. Sequenced sample: CD4+ T cells from PBMCs, cultured in vitro. The CDR3: CASSFNLGRGVMNTEAFF. For the CDR3, the DNA is TGTGCCAGCAGCTTTAATTTAGGCCGGGGTGTCATGAACACTGAAGCTTTCTTT.